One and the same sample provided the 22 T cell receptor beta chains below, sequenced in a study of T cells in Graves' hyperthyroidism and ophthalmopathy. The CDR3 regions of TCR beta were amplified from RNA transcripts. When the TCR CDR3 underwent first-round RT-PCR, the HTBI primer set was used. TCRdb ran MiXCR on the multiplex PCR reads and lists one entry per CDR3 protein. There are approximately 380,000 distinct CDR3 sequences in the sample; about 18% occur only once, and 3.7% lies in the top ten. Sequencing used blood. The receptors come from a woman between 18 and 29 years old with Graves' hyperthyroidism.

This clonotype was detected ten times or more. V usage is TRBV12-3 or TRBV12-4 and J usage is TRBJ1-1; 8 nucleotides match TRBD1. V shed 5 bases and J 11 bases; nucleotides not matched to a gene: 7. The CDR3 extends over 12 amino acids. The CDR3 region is CASSQGQGTAFF. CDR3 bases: TGTGCCAGCAGTCAAGGACAGGGAACCGCTTTCTTT.

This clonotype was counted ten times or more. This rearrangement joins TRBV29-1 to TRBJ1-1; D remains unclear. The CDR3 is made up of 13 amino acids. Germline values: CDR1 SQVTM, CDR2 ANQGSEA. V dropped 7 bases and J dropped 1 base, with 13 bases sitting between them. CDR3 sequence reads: CSARTQTNTEAFF. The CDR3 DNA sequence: TGCAGCGCCAGGACCCAGACGAACACTGAAGCTTTCTTT.

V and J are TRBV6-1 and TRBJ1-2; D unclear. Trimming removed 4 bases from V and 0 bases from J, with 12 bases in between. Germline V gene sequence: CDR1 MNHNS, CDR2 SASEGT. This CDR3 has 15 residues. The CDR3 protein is CASSAGIGSNYGYTF. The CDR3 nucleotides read TGTGCCAGCAGTGCAGGAATTGGTTCTAACTATGGCTACACCTTC.

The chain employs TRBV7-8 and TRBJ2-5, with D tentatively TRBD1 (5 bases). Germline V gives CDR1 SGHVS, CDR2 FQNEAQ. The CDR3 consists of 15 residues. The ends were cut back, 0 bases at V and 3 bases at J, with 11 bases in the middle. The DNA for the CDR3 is TGTGCCAGCAGCTTAGCTTACAGGAAGAAAGAGACCCAGTACTTC. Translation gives CASSLAYRKKETQYF.

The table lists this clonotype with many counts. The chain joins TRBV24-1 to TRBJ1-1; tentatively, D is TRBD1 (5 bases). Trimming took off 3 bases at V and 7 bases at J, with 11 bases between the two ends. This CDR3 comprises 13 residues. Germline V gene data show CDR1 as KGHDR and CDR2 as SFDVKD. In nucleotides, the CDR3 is TGTGCCACCAGTGATGGAGGGGTTGATGAAGCTTTCTTT. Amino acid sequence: CATSDGGVDEAFF.

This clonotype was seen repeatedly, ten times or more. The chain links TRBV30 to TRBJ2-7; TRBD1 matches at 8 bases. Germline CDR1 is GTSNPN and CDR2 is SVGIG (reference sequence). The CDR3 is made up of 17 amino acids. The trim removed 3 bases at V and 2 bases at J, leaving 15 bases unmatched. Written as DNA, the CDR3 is TGTGCCTGGAGGGAAAGGACAGGGTATGAGGGGACCTACGAGCAGTACTTC. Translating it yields CAWRERTGYEGTYEQYF.

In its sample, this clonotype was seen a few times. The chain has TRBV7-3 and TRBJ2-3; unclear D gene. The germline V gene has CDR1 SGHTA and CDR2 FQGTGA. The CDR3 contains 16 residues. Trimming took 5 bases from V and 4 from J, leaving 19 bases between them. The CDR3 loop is CASSERGNQAADTQYF. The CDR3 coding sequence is TGTGCCAGCAGCGAGAGAGGCAACCAAGCCGCAGATACGCAGTATTTT.

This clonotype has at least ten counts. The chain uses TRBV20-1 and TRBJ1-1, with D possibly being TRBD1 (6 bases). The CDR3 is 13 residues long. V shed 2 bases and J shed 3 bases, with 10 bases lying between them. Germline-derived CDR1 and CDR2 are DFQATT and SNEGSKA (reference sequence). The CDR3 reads CSARLGQYTEAFF. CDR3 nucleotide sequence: TGCAGTGCTAGACTTGGACAGTACACTGAAGCTTTCTTT.

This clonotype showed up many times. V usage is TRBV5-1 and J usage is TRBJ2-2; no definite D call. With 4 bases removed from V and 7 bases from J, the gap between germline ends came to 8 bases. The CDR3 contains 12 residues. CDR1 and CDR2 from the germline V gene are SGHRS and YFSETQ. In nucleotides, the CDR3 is TGCGCCAGCAGCCTGTCCGTCGGGGAGCTGTTTTTT. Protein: CASSLSVGELFF.

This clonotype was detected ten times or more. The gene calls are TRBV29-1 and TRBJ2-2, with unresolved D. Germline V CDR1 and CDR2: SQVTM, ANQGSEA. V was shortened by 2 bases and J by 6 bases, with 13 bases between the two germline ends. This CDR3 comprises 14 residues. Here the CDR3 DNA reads TGCAGCGTTGAACCCGGTCGTGGGTCCGGGGAGCTGTTTTTT. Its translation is CSVEPGRGSGELFF.

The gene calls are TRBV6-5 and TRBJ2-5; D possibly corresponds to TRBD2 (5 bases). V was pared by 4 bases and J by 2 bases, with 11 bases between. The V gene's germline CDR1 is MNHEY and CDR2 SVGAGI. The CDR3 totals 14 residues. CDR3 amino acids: CASSFRTLQETQYF. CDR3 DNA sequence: TGTGCCAGCAGTTTCCGGACTCTTCAAGAGACCCAGTACTTC.

The CDR3 protein is CSATTPDRRRSSPLHF. The CDR3 nucleotides read TGCAGTGCTACCACTCCGGACAGGAGGAGAAGTTCACCCCTCCACTTT. The rearrangement joins TRBV20-1 to TRBJ1-6; 7 bases line up with TRBD1. The V gene end was trimmed by 4 bases and the J gene end by 9 bases; junction bases not matched to a gene: 15. Germline loops: CDR1 DFQATT, CDR2 SNEGSKA (reference sequence). This CDR3 has 16 residues.

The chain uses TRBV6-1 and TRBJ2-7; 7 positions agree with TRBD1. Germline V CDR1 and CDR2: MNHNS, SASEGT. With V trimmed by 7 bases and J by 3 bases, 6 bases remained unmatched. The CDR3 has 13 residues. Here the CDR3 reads CASTSGQRYEQYF. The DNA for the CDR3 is TGTGCCAGCACCTCGGGACAGCGCTACGAGCAGTACTTC.

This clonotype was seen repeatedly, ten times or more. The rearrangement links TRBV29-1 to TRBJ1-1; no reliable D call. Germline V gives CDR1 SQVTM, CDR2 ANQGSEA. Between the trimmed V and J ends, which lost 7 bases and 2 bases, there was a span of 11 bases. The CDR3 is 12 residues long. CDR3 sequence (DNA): TGCAGCGGACGACACTCCAACACTGAAGCTTTCTTT. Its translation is CSGRHSNTEAFF.

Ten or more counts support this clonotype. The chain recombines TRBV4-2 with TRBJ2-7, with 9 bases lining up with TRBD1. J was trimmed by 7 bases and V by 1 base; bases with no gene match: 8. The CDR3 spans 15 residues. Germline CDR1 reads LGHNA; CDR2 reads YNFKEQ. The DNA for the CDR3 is TGTGCCAGCAGCCAAGGCAACAGGGGGCTTGGAGAGCAGTACTTC. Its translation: CASSQGNRGLGEQYF.

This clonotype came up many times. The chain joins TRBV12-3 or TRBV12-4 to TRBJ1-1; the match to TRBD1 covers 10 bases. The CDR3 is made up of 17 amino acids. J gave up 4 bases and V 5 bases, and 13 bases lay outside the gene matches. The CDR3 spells CASSRRGQGRSGTEAFF. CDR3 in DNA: TGTGCCAGCAGTCGCAGGGGACAGGGGAGGTCCGGCACTGAAGCTTTCTTT.

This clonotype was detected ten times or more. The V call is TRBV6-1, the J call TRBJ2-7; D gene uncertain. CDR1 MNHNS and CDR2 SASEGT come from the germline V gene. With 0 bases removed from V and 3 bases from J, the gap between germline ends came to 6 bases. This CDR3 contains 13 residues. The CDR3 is CASSEAPNYEQYF. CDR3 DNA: TGTGCCAGCAGTGAAGCGCCAAACTACGAGCAGTACTTC.

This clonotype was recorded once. In DNA form, the CDR3 reads TGTGCCAGCAGCTCCCACACGAACACTGAAGCTTTCTTT. Translated, it gives CASSSHTNTEAFF. The rearrangement joins TRBV7-8 to TRBJ1-1; D unresolved. The CDR3 contains 13 residues. V lost 4 bases and J 1 base, leaving 7 bases between the germline ends. Germline-derived CDR1 and CDR2 are SGHVS and FQNEAQ.

The DNA for the CDR3 is TGTGCCAGCCTATCCTTAAGGACAGGTTCCCTAATGGCCTATGGCTACACCTTC. Protein: CASLSLRTGSLMAYGYTF. This chain links TRBV6-2 or TRBV6-3 with TRBJ1-2; 7 bases map to TRBD1. Germline V gives CDR1 MNHEY, CDR2 SVGEGT. The ends lost 8 bases at V and 4 bases at J; junction bases unmatched: 22. The CDR3 loop spans 18 amino acids.

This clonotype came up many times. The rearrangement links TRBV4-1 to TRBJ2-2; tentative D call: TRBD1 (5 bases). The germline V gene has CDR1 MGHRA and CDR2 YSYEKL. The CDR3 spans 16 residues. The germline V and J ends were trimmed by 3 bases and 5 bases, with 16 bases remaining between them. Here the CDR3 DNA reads TGCGCCAGCAGCCACTCTGGGGCGCGAAAAACCGGGGAGCTGTTTTTT. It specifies CASSHSGARKTGELFF.

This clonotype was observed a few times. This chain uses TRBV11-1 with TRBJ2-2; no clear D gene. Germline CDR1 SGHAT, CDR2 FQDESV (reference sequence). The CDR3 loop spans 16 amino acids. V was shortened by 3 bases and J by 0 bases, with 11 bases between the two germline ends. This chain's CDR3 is CASSLEQHANTGELFF. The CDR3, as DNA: TGTGCCAGCAGCTTGGAACAGCATGCGAACACCGGGGAGCTGTTTTTT.

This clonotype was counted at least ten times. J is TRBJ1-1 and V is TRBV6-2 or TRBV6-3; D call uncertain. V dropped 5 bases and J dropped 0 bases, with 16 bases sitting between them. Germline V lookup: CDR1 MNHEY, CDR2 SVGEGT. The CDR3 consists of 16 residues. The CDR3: CASSSRRADMNTEAFF. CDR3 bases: TGTGCCAGCAGTAGTCGACGGGCAGACATGAACACTGAAGCTTTCTTT.